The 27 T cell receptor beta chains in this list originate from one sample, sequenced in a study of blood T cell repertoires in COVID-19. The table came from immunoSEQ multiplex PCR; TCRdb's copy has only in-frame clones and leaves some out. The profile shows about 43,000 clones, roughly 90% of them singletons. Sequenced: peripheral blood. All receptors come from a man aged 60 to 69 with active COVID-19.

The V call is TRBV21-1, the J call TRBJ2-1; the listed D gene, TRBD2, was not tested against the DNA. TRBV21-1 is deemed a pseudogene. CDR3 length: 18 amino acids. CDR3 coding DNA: TGTGCCAGCAGTCACAGGGCGGGACTAGCTAACTCCTACAATGAGCAGTTCTTC. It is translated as CASSHRAGLANSYNEQFF.

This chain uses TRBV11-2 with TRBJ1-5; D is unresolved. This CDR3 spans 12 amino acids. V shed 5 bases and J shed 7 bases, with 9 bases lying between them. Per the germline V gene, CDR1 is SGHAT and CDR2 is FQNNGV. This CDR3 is CASSPGTQPQHF. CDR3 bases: TGTGCCAGCAGCCCAGGTACCCAGCCCCAGCATTTT. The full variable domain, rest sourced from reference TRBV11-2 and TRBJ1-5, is EAGVAQSPRYKIIEKRQSVAFWCNPISGHATLYWYQQILGQGPKLLIQFQNNGVVDDSQLPKDRFSAERLKGVDSTLKIQPAKLEDSAVYLCASSPGTQPQHFGDGTRLSIL.

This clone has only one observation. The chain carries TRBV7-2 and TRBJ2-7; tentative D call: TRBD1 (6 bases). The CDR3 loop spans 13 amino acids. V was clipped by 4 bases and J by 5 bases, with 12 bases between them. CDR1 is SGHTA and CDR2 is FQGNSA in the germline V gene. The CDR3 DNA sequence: TGTGCCAGCAGCTACGGGACACCCGACGAGCAGTACTTC. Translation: CASSYGTPDEQYF.

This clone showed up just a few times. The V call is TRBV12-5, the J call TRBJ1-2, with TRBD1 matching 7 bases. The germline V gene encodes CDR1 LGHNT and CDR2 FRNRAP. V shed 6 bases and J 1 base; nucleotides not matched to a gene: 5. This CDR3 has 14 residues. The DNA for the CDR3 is TGTGCTAGTGGGCCCGGGACAGATAACTATGGCTACACCTTC. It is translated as CASGPGTDNYGYTF.

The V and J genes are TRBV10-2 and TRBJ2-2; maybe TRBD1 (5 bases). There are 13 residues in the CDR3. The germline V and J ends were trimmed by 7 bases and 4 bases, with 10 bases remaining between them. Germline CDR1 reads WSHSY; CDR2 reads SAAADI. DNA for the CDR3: TGCGCCAGCACCAGGGTTCGCACCGGGGAGCTGTTTTTT. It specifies CASTRVRTGELFF.

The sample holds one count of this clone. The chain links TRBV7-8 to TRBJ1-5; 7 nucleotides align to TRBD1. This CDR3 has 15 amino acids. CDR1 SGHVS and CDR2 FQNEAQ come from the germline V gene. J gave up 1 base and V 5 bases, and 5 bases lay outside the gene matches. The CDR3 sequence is CASSGGGASNQPQHF. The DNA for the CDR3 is TGTGCCAGCAGCGGAGGGGGCGCGAGCAATCAGCCCCAGCATTTT.

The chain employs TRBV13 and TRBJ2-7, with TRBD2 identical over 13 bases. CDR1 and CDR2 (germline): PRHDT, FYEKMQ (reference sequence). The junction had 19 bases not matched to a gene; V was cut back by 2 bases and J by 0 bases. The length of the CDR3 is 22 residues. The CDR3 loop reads CASSLQRGQGGTSGIFSYEQYF. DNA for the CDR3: TGTGCCAGCAGCTTACAGCGGGGACAGGGGGGGACTAGCGGGATTTTCTCCTACGAGCAGTACTTC.

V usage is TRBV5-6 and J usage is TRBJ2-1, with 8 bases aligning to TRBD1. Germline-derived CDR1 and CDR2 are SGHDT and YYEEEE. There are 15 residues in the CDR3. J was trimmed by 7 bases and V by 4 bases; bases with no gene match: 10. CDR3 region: CASSADRGMHNEQFF. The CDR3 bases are TGTGCCAGCAGCGCCGACAGGGGAATGCATAATGAGCAGTTCTTC.

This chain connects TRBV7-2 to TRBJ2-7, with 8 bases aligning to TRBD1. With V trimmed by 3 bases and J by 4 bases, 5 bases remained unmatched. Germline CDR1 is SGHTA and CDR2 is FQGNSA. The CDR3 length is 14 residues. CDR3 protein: CASSFQGAWYEQYF. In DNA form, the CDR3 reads TGTGCCAGCAGCTTTCAGGGGGCATGGTACGAGCAGTACTTC.

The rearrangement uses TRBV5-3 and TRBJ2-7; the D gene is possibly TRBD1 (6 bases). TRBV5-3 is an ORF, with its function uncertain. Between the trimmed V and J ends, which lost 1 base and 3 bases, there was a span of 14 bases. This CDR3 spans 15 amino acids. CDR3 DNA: TGTGCCAGAAGCTTGATCTTGGACAGCAACTACGAGCAGTACTTC. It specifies CARSLILDSNYEQYF.

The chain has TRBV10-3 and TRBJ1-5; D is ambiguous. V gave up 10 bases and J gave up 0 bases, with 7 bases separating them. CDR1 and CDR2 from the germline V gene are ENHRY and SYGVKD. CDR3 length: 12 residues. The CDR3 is CATRDSNQPQHF. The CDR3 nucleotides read TGTGCCACGAGGGATAGCAATCAGCCCCAGCATTTT.

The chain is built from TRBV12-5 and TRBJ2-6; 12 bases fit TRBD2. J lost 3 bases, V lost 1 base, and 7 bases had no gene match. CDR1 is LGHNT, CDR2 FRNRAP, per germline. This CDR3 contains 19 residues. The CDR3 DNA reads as TGTGCTAGTGGTTTGGCACGACTAGCGGGAGCGGGTGGGGCCAACGTCCTGACTTTC. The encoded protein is CASGLARLAGAGGANVLTF.

In nucleotides, the CDR3 is TGTGCCAGCTCACCAGCAGGGAGGGAAGAGACCCAGTACTTC. It translates to CASSPAGREETQYF. The chain combines TRBV18 with TRBJ2-5; 7 bases map to TRBD2. CDR3 size: 14 residues. V shed 2 bases, J shed 3 bases, and the junction held 3 bases outside the gene matches. Germline CDR1 KGHSH, CDR2 LQKENI.

The CDR3 DNA reads TGTGCCAGCAGCTTAGAGTGGTGGGAGGGAAAAGAGACCCAGTACTTC. Protein sequence: CASSLEWWEGKETQYF. This rearrangement joins TRBV7-2 to TRBJ2-5; 7 bases agree with TRBD2. The ends lost 1 base at V and 3 bases at J; junction bases unmatched: 8. Germline lookup yields CDR1 SGHTA and CDR2 FQGNSA. The CDR3 spans 16 residues.

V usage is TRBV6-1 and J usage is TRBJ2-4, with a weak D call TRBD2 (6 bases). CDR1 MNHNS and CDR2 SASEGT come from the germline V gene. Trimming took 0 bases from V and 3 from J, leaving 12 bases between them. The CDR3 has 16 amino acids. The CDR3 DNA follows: TGTGCCAGCAGTGAAGCGCGTGGGGGAGGCAAAAACATTCAGTACTTC. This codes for CASSEARGGGKNIQYF.

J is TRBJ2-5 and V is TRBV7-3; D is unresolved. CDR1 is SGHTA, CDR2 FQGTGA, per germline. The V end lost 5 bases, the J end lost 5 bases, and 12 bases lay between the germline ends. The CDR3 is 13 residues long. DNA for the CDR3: TGTGCCAGCAGCCAATTCGTGGGCGAGACCCAGTACTTC. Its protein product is CASSQFVGETQYF.

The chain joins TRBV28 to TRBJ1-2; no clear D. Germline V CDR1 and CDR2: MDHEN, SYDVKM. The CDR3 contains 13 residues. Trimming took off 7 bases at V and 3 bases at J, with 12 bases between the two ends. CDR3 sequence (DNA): TGTGCCAGCAAACCGCCCCAGGACTATGGCTACACCTTC. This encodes CASKPPQDYGYTF.

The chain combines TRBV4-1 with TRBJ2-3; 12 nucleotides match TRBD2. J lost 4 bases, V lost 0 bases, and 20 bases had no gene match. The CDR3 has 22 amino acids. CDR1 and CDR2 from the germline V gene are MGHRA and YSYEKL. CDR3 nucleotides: TGCGCCAGCAGCCAAGAATGGGTAGCACGGGCTAGCGGGAGGGCTATCGCAGATACGCAGTATTTT. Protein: CASSQEWVARASGRAIADTQYF.

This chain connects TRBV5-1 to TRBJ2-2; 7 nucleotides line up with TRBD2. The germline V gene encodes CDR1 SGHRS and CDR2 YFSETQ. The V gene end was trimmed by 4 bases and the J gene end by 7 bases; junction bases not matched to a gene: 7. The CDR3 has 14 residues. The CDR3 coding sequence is TGCGCCAGCAGCCATGGACTAGGGGTCGGGGAGCTGTTTTTT. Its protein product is CASSHGLGVGELFF. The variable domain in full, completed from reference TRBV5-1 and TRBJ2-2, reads KAGVTQTPRYLIKTRGQQVTLSCSPISGHRSVSWYQQTPGQGLQFLFEYFSETQRNKGNFPGRFSGRQFSNSRSEMNVSTLELGDSALYLCASSHGLGVGELFFGEGSRLTVL.

This chain's CDR3 is CASRPGQGGDYGYTF. For the CDR3, the DNA is TGTGCCAGCAGACCTGGACAGGGGGGGGACTATGGCTACACCTTC. The rearrangement joins TRBV6-5 to TRBJ1-2; TRBD1 agrees at 10 bases. V lost 6 bases and J lost 3; bases outside the gene matches: 7. CDR3 length: 15 amino acids. Germline V gene lookup returns CDR1 MNHEY and CDR2 SVGAGI.

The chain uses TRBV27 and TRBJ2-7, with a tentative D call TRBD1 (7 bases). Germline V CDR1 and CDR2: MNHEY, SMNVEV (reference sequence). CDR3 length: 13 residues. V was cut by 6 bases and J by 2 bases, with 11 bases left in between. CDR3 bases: TGTGCCAGCAGGCGGGACAGCGCCTACGAGCAGTACTTC. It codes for CASRRDSAYEQYF.

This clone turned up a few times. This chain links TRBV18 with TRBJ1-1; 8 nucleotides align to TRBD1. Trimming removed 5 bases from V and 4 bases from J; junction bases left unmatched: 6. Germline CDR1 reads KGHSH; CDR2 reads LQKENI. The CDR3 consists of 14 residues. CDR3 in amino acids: CASSSQGEGTEAFF. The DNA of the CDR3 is TGTGCCAGCTCATCACAGGGGGAGGGCACTGAAGCTTTCTTT.

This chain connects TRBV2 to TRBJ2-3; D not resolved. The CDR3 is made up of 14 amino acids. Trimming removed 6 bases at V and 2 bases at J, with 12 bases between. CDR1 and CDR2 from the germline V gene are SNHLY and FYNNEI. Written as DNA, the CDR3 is TGTGCCAGCAGACGGCACGGGTCCACAGATACGCAGTATTTT. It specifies CASRRHGSTDTQYF.

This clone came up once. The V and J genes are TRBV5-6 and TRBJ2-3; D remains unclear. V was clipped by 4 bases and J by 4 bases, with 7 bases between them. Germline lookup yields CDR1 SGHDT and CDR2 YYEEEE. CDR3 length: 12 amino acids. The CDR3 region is CASSPKSDTQYF. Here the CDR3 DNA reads TGTGCCAGCAGCCCCAAATCAGATACGCAGTATTTT.

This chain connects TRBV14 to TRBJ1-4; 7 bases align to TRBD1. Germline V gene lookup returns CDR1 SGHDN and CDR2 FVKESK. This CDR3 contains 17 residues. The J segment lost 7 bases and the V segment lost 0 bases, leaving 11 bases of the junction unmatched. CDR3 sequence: CASSQDSQGGKGEKLFF. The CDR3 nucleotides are TGTGCCAGCAGCCAAGATAGTCAAGGGGGCAAGGGTGAAAAACTGTTTTTT.

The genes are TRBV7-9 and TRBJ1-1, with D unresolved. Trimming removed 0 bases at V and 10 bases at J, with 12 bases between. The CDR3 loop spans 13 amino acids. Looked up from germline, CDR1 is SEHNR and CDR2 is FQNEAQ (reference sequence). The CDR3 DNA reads TGTGCCAGCAGCTTAGCGGATAATTCGGGAGCTTTCTTT. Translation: CASSLADNSGAFF.

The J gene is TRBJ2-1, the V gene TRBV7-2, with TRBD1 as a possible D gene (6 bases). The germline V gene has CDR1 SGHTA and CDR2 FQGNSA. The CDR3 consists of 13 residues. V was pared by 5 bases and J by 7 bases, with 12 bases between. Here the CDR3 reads CASSSSRGNEQFF. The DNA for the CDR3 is TGTGCCAGCAGCAGCAGTAGGGGGAATGAGCAGTTCTTC.